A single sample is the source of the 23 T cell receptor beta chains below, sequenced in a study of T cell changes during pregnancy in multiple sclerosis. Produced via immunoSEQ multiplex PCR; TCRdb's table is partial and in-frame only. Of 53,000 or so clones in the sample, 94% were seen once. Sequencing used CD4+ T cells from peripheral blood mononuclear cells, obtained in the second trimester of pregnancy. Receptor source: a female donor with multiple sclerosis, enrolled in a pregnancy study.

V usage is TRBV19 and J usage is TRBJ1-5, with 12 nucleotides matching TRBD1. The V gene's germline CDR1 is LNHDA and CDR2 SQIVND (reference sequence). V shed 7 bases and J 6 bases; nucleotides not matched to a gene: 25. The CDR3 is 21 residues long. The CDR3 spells CASNPEGPGTGGLWGSQPQHF. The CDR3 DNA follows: TGTGCCAGTAACCCGGAGGGACCCGGGACAGGGGGCCTATGGGGAAGTCAGCCCCAGCATTTT. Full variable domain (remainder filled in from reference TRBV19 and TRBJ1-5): DGGITQSPKYLFRKEGQNVTLSCEQNLNHDAMYWYRQDPGQGLRLIYYSQIVNDFQKGDIAEGYSVSREKKESFPLTVTSAQKNPTAFYLCASNPEGPGTGGLWGSQPQHFGDGTRLSIL.

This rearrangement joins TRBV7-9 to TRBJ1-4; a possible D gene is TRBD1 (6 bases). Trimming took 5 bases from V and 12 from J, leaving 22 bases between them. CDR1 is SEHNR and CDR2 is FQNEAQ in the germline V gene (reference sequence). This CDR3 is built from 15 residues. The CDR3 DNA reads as TGTGCCAGCAGCACAACAGGGAGTACCACTCCAGAACTGTTTTTT. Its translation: CASSTTGSTTPELFF.

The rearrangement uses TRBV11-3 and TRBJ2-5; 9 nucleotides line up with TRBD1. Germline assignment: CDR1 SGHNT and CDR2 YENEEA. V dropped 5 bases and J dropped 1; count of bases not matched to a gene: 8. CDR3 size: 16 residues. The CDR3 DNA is TGTGCCAGCAGCCAGGGACAGGGAGGGAGCCAAGAGACCCAGTACTTC. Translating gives CASSQGQGGSQETQYF. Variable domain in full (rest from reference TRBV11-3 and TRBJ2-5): EAGVVQSPRYKIIEKKQPVAFWCNPISGHNTLYWYLQNLGQGPELLIRYENEEAVDDSQLPKDRFSAERLKGVDSTLKIQPAELGDSAVYLCASSQGQGGSQETQYFGPGTRLLVL.

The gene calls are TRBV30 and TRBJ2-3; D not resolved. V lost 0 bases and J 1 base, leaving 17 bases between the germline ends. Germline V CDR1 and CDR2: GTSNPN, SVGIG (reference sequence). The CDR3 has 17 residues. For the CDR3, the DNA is TGTGCCTGGAGTGTACGCGATAGGCTAGTGGGCACAGATACGCAGTATTTT. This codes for CAWSVRDRLVGTDTQYF.

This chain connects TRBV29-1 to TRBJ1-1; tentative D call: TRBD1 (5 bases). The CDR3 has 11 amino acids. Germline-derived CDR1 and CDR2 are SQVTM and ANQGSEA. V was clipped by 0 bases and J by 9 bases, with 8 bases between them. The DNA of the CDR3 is TGCAGCGTTGAAGATCCAGGGCAAGCTTTCTTT. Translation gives CSVEDPGQAFF.

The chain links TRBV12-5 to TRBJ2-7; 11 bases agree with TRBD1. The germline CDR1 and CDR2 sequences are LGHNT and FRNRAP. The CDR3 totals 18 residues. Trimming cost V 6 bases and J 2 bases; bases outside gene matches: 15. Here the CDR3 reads CASGPVLGTGGVPYEQYF. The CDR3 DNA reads TGTGCTAGTGGCCCTGTCTTGGGGACAGGGGGAGTCCCCTACGAGCAGTACTTC. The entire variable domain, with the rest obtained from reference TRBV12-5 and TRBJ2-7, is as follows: DARVTQTPRHKVTEMGQEVTMRCQPILGHNTVFWYRQTMMQGLELLAYFRNRAPLDDSGMPKDRFSAEMPDATLATLKIQPSEPRDSAVYFCASGPVLGTGGVPYEQYFGPGTRLTVT.

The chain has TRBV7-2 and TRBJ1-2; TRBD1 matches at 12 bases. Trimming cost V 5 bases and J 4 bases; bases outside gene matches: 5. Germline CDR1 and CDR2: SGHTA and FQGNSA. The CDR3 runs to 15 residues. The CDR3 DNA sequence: TGTGCCAGCAGCGGGGGGGGACAGGGGGCCTATGGCTACACCTTC. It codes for CASSGGGQGAYGYTF.

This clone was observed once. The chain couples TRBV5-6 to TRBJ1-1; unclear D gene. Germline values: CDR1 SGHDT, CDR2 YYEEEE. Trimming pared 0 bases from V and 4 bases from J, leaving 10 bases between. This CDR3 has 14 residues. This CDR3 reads CASSLGGRGTEAFF. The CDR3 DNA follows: TGTGCCAGCAGCTTGGGGGGTCGGGGCACTGAAGCTTTCTTT. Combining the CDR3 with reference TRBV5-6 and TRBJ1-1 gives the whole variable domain DAGVTQSPTHLIKTRGQQVTLRCSPKSGHDTVSWYQQALGQGPQFIFQYYEEEERQRGNFPDRFSGHQFPNYSSELNVNALLLGDSALYLCASSLGGRGTEAFFGQGTRLTVV.

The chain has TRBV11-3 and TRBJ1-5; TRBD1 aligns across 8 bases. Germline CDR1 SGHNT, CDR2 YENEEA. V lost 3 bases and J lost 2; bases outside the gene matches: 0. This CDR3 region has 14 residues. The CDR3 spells CASSLGQGNQPQHF. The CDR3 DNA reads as TGTGCCAGCAGCTTGGGACAGGGCAATCAGCCCCAGCATTTT.

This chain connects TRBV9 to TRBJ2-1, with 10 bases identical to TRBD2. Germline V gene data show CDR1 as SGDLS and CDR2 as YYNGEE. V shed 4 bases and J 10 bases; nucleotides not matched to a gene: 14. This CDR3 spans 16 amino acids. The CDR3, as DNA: TGTGCCAGCAGCCCCCGTGGGGTAGCGGGGGGTTCGGAGCAGTTCTTC. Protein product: CASSPRGVAGGSEQFF.

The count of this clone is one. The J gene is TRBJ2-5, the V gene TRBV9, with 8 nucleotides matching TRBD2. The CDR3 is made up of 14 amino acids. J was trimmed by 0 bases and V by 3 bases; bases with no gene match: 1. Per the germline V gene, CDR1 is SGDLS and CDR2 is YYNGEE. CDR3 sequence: CASSAGGNQETQYF. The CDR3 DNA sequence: TGTGCCAGCAGCGCGGGGGGGAACCAAGAGACCCAGTACTTC.

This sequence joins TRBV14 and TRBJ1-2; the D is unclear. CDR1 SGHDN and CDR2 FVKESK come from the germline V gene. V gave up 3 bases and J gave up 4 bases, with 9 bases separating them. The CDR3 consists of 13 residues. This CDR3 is CASSQQESYGYTF. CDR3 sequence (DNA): TGTGCCAGCAGCCAGCAGGAAAGCTATGGCTACACCTTC.

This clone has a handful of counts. CDR3 sequence reads: CASSEIVGQGNGYTF. The CDR3 DNA sequence: TGTGCCAGCAGTGAAATAGTGGGACAGGGTAATGGCTACACCTTC. This chain links TRBV2 with TRBJ1-2; TRBD1 matches 9 bases. Per germline, CDR1 SNHLY and CDR2 FYNNEI. The CDR3 runs to 15 residues. The J segment lost 6 bases and the V segment lost 2 bases, leaving 7 bases of the junction unmatched. The full variable domain, completed using reference TRBV2 and TRBJ1-2, is EPEVTQTPSHQVTQMGQEVILRCVPISNHLYFYWYRQILGQKVEFLVSFYNNEISEKSEIFDDQFSVERPDGSNFTLKIRSTKLEDSAMYFCASSEIVGQGNGYTFGSGTRLTVV.

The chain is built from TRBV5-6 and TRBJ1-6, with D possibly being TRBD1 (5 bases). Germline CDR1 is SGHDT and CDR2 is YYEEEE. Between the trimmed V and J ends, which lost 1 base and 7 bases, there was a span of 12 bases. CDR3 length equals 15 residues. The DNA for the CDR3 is TGTGCCAGCAGCTTGTATAACTCAGGGAATTCACCCCTCCACTTT. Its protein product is CASSLYNSGNSPLHF.

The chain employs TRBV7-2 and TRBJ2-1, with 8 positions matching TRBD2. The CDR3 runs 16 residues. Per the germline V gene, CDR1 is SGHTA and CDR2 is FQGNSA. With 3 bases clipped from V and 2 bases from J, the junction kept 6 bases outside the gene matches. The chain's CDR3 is CASSFNRAGAYNEQFF. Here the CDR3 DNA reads TGTGCCAGCAGCTTTAACCGAGCGGGGGCCTACAATGAGCAGTTCTTC.

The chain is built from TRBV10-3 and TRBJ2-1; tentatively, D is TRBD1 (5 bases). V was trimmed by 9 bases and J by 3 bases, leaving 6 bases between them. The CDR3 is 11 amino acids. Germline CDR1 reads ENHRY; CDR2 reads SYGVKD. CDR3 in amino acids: CAIQGYNEQFF. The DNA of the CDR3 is TGTGCCATTCAGGGCTACAATGAGCAGTTCTTC.

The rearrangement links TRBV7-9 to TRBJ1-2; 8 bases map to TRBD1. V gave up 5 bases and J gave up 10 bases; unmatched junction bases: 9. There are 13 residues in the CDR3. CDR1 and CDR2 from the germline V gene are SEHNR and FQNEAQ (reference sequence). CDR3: CASSLQGGDVYTF. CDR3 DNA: TGTGCCAGCAGCCTACAGGGGGGGGATGTCTACACCTTC. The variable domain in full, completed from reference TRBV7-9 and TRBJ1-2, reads DTGVSQNPRHKITKRGQNVTFRCDPISEHNRLYWYRQTLGQGPEFLTYFQNEAQLEKSRLLSDRFSAERPKGSFSTLEIQRTEQGDSAMYLCASSLQGGDVYTFGSGTRLTVV.

CDR3 amino acids: CASSPGLPITQYF. CDR3 bases: TGTGCCAGCAGCCCGGGACTCCCGATTACGCAGTATTTT. The rearrangement joins TRBV7-9 to TRBJ2-3; D possibly corresponds to TRBD2 (6 bases). Germline CDR1 SEHNR, CDR2 FQNEAQ (reference sequence). This CDR3 comprises 13 residues. Trimming removed 5 bases at V and 8 bases at J, with 14 bases between.

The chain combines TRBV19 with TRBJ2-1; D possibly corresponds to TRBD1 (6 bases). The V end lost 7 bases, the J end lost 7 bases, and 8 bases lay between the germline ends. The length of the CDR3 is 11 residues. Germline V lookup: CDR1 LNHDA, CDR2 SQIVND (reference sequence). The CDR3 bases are TGTGCCAGTACTAGGGGGAATGAGCAGTTCTTC. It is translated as CASTRGNEQFF.

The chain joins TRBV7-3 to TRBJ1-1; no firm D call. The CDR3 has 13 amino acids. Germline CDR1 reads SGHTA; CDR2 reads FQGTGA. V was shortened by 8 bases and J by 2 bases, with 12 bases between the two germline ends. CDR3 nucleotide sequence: TGTGCCAGCGGGCCGGGAGGAAACACTGAAGCTTTCTTT. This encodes CASGPGGNTEAFF.

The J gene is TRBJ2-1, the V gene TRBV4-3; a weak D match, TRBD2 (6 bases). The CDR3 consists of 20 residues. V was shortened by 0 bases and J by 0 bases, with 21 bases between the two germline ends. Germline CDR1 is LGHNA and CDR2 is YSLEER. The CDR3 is CASSQDWAVGGASSYNEQFF. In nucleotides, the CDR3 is TGCGCCAGCAGCCAAGATTGGGCGGTGGGGGGAGCGAGCTCCTACAATGAGCAGTTCTTC.

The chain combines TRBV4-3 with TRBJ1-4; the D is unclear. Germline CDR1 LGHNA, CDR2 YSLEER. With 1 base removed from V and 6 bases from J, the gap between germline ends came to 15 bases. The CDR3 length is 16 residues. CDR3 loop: CASSQGSARRYEKLFF. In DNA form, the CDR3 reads TGCGCCAGCAGCCAAGGCTCGGCCAGGCGATATGAAAAACTGTTTTTT.

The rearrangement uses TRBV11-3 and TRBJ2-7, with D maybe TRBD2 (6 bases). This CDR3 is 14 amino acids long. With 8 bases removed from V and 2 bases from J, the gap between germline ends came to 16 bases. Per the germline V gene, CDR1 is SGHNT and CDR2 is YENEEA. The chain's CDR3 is CASGPGGLTYEQYF. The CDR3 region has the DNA TGTGCCAGCGGTCCCGGAGGGCTAACCTACGAGCAGTACTTC.